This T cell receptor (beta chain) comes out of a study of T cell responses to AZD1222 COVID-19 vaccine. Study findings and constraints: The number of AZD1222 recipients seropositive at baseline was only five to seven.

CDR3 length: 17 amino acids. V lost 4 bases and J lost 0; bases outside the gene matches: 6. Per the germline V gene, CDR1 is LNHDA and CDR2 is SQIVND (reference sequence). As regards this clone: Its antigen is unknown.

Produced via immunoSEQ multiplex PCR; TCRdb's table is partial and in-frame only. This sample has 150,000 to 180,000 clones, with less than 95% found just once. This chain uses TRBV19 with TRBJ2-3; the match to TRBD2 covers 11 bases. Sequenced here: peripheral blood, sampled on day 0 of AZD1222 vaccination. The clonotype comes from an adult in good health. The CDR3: CASSSGTSGRSTDTQYF. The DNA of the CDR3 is TGTGCCAGTAGTAGCGGGACTAGCGGTCGGAGCACAGATACGCAGTATTTT.